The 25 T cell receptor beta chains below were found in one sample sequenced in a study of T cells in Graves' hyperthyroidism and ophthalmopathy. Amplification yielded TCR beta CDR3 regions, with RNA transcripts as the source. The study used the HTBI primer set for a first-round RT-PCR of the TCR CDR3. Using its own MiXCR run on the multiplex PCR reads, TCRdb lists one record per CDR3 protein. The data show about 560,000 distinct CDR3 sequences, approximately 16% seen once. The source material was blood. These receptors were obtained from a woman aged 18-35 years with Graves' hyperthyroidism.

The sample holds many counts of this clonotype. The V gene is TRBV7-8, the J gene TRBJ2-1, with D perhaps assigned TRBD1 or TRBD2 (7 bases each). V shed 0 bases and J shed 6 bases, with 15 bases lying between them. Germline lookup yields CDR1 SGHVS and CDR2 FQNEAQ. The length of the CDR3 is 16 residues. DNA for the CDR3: TGTGCCAGCAGCTTAGCGTCGACAGGGAGGGGCAATGAGCAGTTCTTC. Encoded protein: CASSLASTGRGNEQFF.

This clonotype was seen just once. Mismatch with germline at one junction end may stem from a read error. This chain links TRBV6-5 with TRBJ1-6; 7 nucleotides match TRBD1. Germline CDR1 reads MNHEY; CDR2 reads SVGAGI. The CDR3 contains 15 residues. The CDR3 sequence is CASGYTTGEDSPLHF. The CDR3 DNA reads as TGTGCCAGCGGTTACACCACAGGGGAGGATTCACCCCTCCACTTT.

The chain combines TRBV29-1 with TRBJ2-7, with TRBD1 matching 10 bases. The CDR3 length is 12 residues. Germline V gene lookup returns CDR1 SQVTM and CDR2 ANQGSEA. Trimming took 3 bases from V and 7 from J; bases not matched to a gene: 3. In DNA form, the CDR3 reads TGCAGCGTTGATATGGGACAGGGGGAGCAGTACTTC. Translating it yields CSVDMGQGEQYF.

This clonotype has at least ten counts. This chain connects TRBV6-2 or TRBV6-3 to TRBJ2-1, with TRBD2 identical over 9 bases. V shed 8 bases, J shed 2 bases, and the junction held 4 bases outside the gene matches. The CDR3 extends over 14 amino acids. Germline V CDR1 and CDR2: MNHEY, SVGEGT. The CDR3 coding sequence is TGTGCCAGCGTCCGGACTAGCGCCTACAATGAGCAGTTCTTC. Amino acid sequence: CASVRTSAYNEQFF.

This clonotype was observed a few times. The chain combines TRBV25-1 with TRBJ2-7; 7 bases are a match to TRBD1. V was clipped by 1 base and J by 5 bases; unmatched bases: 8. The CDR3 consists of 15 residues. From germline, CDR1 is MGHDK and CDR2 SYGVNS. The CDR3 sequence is CASSESGRGRNEQYF. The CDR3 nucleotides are TGTGCCAGCAGTGAATCGGGCAGGGGGAGAAACGAGCAGTACTTC.

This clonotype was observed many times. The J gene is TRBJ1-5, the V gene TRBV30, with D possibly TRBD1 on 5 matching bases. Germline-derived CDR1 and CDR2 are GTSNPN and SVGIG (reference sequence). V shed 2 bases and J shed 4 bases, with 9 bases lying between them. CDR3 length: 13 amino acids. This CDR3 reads CAWSRGENQPQHF. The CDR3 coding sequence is TGTGCCTGGAGTCGGGGGGAGAATCAGCCCCAGCATTTT.

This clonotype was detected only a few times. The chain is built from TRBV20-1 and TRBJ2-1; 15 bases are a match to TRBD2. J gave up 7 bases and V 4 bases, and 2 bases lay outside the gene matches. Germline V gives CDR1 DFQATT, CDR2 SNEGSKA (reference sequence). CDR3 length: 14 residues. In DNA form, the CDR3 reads TGCAGTGCTAAAGGACTAGCGGGGGGGAATGAGCAGTTCTTC. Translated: CSAKGLAGGNEQFF.

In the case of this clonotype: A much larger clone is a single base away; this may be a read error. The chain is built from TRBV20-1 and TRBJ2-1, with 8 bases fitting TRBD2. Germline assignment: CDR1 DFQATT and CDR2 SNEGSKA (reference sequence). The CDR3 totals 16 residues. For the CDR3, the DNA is TGCAGTGCTAGATCGGTGACTAGCGACTCCTCCAATGAGCAGTTCTTC. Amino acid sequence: CSARSVTSDSSNEQFF.

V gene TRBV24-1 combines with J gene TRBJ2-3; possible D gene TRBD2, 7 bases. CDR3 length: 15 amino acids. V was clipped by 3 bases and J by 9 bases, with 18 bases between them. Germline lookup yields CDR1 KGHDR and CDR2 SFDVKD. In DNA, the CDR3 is TGTGCCACCAGTGATACAGGGAGCGGGGAATGCACGCAGTATTTT. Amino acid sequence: CATSDTGSGECTQYF.

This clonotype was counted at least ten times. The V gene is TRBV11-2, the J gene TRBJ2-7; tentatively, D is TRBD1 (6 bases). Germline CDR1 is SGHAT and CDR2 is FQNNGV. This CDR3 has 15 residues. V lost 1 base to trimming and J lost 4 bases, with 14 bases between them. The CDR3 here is CASSLAHRAEYEQYF. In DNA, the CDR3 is TGTGCCAGCAGCTTAGCTCACAGGGCGGAGTACGAGCAGTACTTC.

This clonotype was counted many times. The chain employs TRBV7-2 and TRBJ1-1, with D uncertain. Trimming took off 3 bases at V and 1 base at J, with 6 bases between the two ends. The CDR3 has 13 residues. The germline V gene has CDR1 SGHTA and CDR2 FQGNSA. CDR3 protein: CASSFSENTEAFF. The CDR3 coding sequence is TGTGCCAGCAGCTTCTCAGAGAACACTGAAGCTTTCTTT. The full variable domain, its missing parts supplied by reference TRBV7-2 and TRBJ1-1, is GAGVSQSPSNKVTEKGKDVELRCDPISGHTALYWYRQSLGQGLEFLIYFQGNSAPDKSGLPSDRFSAERTGGSVSTLTIQRTQQEDSAVYLCASSFSENTEAFFGQGTRLTVV.

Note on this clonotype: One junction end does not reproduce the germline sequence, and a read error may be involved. The CDR3: CACSLAPGPNSYNEQFF. The DNA for the CDR3 is TGTGCCTGCAGCTTAGCCCCGGGACCGAACTCCTACAATGAGCAGTTCTTC. The chain joins TRBV7-2 to TRBJ2-1; D possibly uses TRBD1 or TRBD2 (5 bases each). Germline CDR1 SGHTA, CDR2 FQGNSA. This CDR3 region has 17 residues.

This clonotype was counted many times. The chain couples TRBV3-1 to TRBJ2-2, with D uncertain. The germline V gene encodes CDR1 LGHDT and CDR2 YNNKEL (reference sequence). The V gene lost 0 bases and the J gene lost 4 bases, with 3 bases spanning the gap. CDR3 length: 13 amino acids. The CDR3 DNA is TGTGCCAGCAGCCAAGACCCCACCGGGGAGCTGTTTTTT. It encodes CASSQDPTGELFF.

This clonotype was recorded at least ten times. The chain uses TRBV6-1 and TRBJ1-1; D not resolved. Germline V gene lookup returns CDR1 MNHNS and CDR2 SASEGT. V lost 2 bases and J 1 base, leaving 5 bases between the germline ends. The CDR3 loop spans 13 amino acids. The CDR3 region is CASSERENTEAFF. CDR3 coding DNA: TGTGCCAGCAGTGAACGGGAGAACACTGAAGCTTTCTTT.

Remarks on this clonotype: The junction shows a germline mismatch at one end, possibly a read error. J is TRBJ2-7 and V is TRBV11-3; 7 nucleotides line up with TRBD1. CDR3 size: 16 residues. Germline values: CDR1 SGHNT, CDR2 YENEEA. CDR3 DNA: TGTGCCAGCAGCTCCGGGCGTCGGGACAGCTCCTACGAGCGGTACTTC. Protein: CASSSGRRDSSYERYF.

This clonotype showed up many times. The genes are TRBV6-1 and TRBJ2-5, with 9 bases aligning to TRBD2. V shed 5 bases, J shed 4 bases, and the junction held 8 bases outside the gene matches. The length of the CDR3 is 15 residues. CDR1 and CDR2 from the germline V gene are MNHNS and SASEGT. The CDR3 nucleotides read TGTGCCAGCAGTACTAGCGGGCCAAACCGAGAGACCCAGTACTTC. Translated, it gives CASSTSGPNRETQYF.

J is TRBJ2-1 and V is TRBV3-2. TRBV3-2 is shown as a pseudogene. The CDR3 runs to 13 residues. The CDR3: CASSQDSRREQFF. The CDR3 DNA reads TGTGCCAGCAGCCAAGATTCACGACGCGAGCAGTTCTTC.

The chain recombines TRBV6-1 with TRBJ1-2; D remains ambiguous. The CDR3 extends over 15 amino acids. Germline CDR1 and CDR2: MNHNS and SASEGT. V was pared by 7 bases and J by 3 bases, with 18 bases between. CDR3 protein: CASKPPPVGDYGYTF. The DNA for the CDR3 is TGTGCCAGCAAACCCCCTCCCGTTGGGGACTATGGCTACACCTTC.

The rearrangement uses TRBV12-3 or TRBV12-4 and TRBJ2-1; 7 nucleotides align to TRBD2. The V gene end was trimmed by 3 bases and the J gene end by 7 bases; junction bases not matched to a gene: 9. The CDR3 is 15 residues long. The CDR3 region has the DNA TGTGCCAGCAGTTTTCGGACTAGGATGCGGAATGAGCAGTTCTTC. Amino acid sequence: CASSFRTRMRNEQFF.

CDR3 in DNA: TGTGCCAGCAGCTTCGGGGGGGCCTACACCGGGGAGCTGTTTTTT. Its protein product is CASSFGGAYTGELFF. This chain uses TRBV5-4 with TRBJ2-2; 8 nucleotides line up with TRBD2. J was trimmed by 3 bases and V by 2 bases; bases with no gene match: 3. Per germline, CDR1 SGHNT and CDR2 YYREEE (reference sequence). The CDR3 loop spans 15 amino acids.

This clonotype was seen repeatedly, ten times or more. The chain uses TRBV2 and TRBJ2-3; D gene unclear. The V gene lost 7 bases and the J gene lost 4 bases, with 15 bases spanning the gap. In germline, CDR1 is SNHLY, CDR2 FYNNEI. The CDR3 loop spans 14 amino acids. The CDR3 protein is CASNARPGPDTQYF. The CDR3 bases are TGTGCCAGCAACGCTCGTCCGGGTCCAGATACGCAGTATTTT. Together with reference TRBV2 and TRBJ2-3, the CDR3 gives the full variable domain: EPEVTQTPSHQVTQMGQEVILRCVPISNHLYFYWYRQILGQKVEFLVSFYNNEISEKSEIFDDQFSVERPDGSNFTLKIRSTKLEDSAMYFCASNARPGPDTQYFGPGTRLTVL.

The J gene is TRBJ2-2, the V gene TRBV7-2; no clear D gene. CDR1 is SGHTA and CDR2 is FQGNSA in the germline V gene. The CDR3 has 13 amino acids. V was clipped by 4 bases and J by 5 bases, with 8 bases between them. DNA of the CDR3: TGTGCCAGCAGCTCCGGGCCGACCGGGGAGCTGTTTTTT. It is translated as CASSSGPTGELFF. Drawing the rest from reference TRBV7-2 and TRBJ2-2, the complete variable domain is GAGVSQSPSNKVTEKGKDVELRCDPISGHTALYWYRQSLGQGLEFLIYFQGNSAPDKSGLPSDRFSAERTGGSVSTLTIQRTQQEDSAVYLCASSSGPTGELFFGEGSRLTVL.

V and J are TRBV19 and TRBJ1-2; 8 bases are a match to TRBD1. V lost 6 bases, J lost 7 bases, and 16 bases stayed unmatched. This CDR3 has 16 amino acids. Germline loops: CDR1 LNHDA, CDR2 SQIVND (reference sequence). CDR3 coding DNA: TGTGCCAGTAGCATGACCCCGACCGCCAGGGGGCGTGGCTACACCTTC. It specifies CASSMTPTARGRGYTF.

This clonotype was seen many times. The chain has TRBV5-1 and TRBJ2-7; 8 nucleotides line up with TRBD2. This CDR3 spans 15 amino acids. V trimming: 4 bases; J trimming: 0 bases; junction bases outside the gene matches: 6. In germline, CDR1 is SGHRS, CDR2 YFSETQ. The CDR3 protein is CASSHTSGSSYEQYF. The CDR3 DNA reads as TGCGCCAGCAGCCATACTAGCGGAAGCTCCTACGAGCAGTACTTC. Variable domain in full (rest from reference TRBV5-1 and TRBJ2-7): KAGVTQTPRYLIKTRGQQVTLSCSPISGHRSVSWYQQTPGQGLQFLFEYFSETQRNKGNFPGRFSGRQFSNSRSEMNVSTLELGDSALYLCASSHTSGSSYEQYFGPGTRLTVT.

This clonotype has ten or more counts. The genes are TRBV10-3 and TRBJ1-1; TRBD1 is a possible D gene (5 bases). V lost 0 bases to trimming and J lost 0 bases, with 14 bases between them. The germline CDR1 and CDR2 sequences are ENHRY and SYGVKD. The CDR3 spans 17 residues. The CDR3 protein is CAISESNSGVMNTEAFF. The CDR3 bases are TGTGCCATCAGTGAGTCGAATTCGGGGGTCATGAACACTGAAGCTTTCTTT.